The T cell receptor beta chain under discussion was sequenced for a study of radiation and T cells in renal cell carcinoma. Whole-study results and caveats: In blood, top tumor clones expanded by 2 weeks, shrinking by 4. Without pretreatment biopsies, baseline tumor clonotype presence was undetermined.

Time point in this sample: baseline pretreatment blood. Documented treatment: 15 Gy SBRT to primary tumor, nephrectomy 4 weeks later. In regard to this clone: The antigen is not known.

This table comes from immunoSEQ multiplex PCR, and its TCRdb copy is limited to in-frame clones, with some not included. Of approximately 140,000 clones in the sample, less than 85% were seen once. This sequence was found in a woman aged 50 to 60 with renal cell carcinoma. The sequencing used blood, collected from a patient whose treatment included radiotherapy and nephrectomy.

The CDR3 DNA follows: TGTGCCAGCAGGACAGGGGGGACCGGGGAGCTGTTTTTT. It specifies CASRTGGTGELFF. The rearrangement uses TRBV28 and TRBJ2-2, with TRBD1 matching 9 bases. Per germline, CDR1 MDHEN and CDR2 SYDVKM. CDR3 size: 13 residues. V dropped 6 bases and J dropped 5; count of bases not matched to a gene: 1. The whole variable domain, remainder taken from reference TRBV28 and TRBJ2-2, is DVKVTQSSRYLVKRTGEKVFLECVQDMDHENMFWYRQDPGLGLRLIYFSYDVKMKEKGDIPEGYSVSREKKERFSLILESASTNQTSMYLCASRTGGTGELFFGEGSRLTVL.